A selection of T cell receptor beta chains follows, all from one sample in a study of control samples from healthy donors and cancer patients. Only in-frame clones appear in the TCRdb table, and some are missing; sequencing was by immunoSEQ multiplex PCR. Here the sample spans approximately 82,000 clones, over 90% being singletons. The sample comprised blood. Every receptor here comes from a young woman in good health. The CDR3 runs from the conserved cysteine through the conserved F or W. D genes are given only for firm matches. The listing skips clone size in some rows; elsewhere it reads once, few, many or a size class.

D gene: TRBD2
V gene: TRBV4-1
J gene: TRBJ2-3
clone size: -
CDR3 protein: CASSQEAGGKTDTQYF
CDR3 DNA: TGCGCCAGCAGCCAAGAAGCGGGAGGGAAGACAGATACGCAGTATTTT

D gene: -
V gene: TRBV7-9
J gene: TRBJ2-7
clone size: -
CDR3 protein: CASSQISAYEQYF
CDR3 DNA: TGTGCCAGCAGCCAGATCTCAGCCTACGAGCAGTACTTC

D gene: -
V gene: TRBV28
J gene: TRBJ2-7
clone size: -
CDR3 protein: CASSFVQGIVREQYF
CDR3 DNA: TGTGCCAGCAGTTTTGTGCAGGGTATCGTCCGCGAGCAGTACTTC

D gene: -
V gene: TRBV4-3
J gene: TRBJ2-7
clone size: -
CDR3 protein: CASSQGPGGAYEQYF
CDR3 DNA: TGCGCCAGCAGCCAAGGGCCTGGGGGCGCCTACGAGCAGTACTTC

D gene: -
V gene: TRBV3-1/TRBV3-2
J gene: TRBJ2-1
clone size: -
CDR3 protein: CASSQVLNEQFF
CDR3 DNA: TGTGCCAGCAGCCAAGTGCTGAATGAGCAGTTCTTC

D gene: -
V gene: TRBV29-1
J gene: TRBJ2-6
clone size: -
CDR3 protein: CSVANSGANVLTF
CDR3 DNA: TGCAGCGTTGCAAACTCTGGGGCCAACGTCCTGACTTTC

D gene: TRBD1
V gene: TRBV5-1
J gene: TRBJ1-3
clone size: -
CDR3 protein: CASSLSSSGQTIYF
CDR3 DNA: TGCGCCAGCAGCTTAAGTAGTTCGGGACAGACCATATATTTT

D gene: -
V gene: TRBV27
J gene: TRBJ1-1
clone size: -
CDR3 protein: CASSLSGRRGNTEAFF
CDR3 DNA: TGTGCCAGCAGTTTATCGGGCAGGCGGGGTAACACTGAAGCTTTCTTT

D gene: -
V gene: TRBV10-3
J gene: TRBJ2-3
clone size: -
CDR3 protein: CAISDSRDTDTQYF
CDR3 DNA: TGTGCCATCAGTGATTCGCGGGACACAGATACGCAGTATTTT

D gene: -
V gene: TRBV3-1/TRBV3-2
J gene: TRBJ1-4
clone size: -
CDR3 protein: CASNLQGINEKLFF
CDR3 DNA: TGTGCCAGCAACCTTCAGGGGATCAATGAAAAACTGTTTTTT

D gene: -
V gene: TRBV5-4
J gene: TRBJ1-4
clone size: -
CDR3 protein: CASSSDGTNEKLFF
CDR3 DNA: TGTGCCAGCAGCTCTGACGGGACCAATGAAAAACTGTTTTTT

D gene: TRBD1
V gene: TRBV27
J gene: TRBJ1-2
clone size: -
CDR3 protein: CASSSIRGRTYGYTF
CDR3 DNA: TGTGCCAGCAGCAGTATCAGGGGGCGCACCTATGGCTACACCTTC

D gene: -
V gene: TRBV27
J gene: TRBJ1-1
clone size: -
CDR3 protein: CASSLKGATMNTEAFF
CDR3 DNA: TGTGCCAGCAGCCTAAAGGGAGCTACTATGAACACTGAAGCTTTCTTT

D gene: TRBD1
V gene: TRBV6-5
J gene: TRBJ2-1
clone size: few
CDR3 protein: CASSSYRGNEQFF
CDR3 DNA: TGTGCCAGCAGCTCTTACAGGGGAAATGAGCAGTTCTTC